This T cell receptor beta chain was documented in a study of T-cell reconstitution after alpha-beta-depleted transplantation in children. The study, taken as a whole, reports: Newly made T cells mostly supplied T-cell counts and diversity one year after transplant. The origin of high day-60 TCRbeta diversity in some patients lay in surviving recipient T cells and thymic progenitors. Several hundred rapidly expanded clones from non-depleted graft cells reportedly supplied alpha-beta T cells about two months post-transplant.

Germline CDR1 SGHTA, CDR2 FQGTGA. The CDR3 runs 14 residues. The germline V and J ends were trimmed by 5 bases and 5 bases, with 12 bases remaining between them. A remark on this clonotype: Its cognate antigen is unknown.

The TCRbeta library was prepared with unique molecular identifiers. TCRdb re-derived calls from the PCR reads in MiXCR, one entry per CDR3 protein. The repertoire has fewer than 700,000 distinct CDR3 sequences, over 10% of them found once; the top ten carry roughly 2.3%. J is TRBJ2-2 and V is TRBV7-3; either TRBD1 or TRBD2 may fit D (5 bases each). Material: PBMCs, mostly from graft donor cells, obtained 360 days after TCRalphabeta/CD19-depleted stem cell transplant. This TCR derives from a male patient aged 10-17 years who had a stem cell transplant for acute myeloid leukemia, so the T cells may come from the graft donor. The CDR3 nucleotides are TGTGCCAGCAGCCCTCGACAGCGGACCGGGGAGCTGTTTTTT. Residues: CASSPRQRTGELFF.